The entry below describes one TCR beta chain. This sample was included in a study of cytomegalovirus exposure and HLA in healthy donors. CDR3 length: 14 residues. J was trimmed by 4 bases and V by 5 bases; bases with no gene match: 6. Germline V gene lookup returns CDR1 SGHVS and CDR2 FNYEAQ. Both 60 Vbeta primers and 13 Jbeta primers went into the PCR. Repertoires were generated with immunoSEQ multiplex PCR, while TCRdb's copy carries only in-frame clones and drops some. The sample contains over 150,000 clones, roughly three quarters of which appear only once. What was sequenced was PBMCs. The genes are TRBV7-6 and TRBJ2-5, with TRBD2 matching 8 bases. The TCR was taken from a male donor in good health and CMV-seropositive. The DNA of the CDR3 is TGTGCCAGCAGCCCGACGGCGGGGGGAGAGACCCAGTACTTC. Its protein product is CASSPTAGGETQYF. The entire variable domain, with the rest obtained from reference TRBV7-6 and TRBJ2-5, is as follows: GAGVSQSPRYKVTKRGQDVALRCDPISGHVSLYWYRQALGQGPEFLTYFNYEAQQDKSGLPNDRFSAERPEGSISTLTIQRTEQRDSAMYRCASSPTAGGETQYFGPGTRLLVL.